What follows are 11 T cell receptor beta chains derived from one specimen sequenced in a study of cytomegalovirus exposure and HLA in healthy donors (dated by TCRdb to 2017 to 2019). The library relied on the immunoSEQ multiplex PCR assay. For the multiplex PCR, a mixture combining 60 forward primers for TCR Vbeta segments and 13 reverse primers for TCR Jbeta segments was used. The table comes from immuneACCESS by way of TCRdb, which keeps in-frame sequences with V and J called. Part of the clones is missing from these tables; in studies checked, under half for an unresolved V gene and the rest for unknown reasons. The sample table contains 200,000 to 250,000 clones; only one count was recorded for roughly four fifths of them. The ten largest clones add up to roughly 1.3% of the sample. Sequences were obtained from PBMCs. These receptors were collected from a girl under 18 in good health and CMV-seronegative.

This chain connects TRBV19 to TRBJ2-7; TRBD2 is a possible D gene (6 bases). There are 14 residues in the CDR3. CDR1 is LNHDA and CDR2 is SQIVND in the germline V gene (reference sequence). Between the trimmed V and J ends, which lost 3 bases and 2 bases, there was a span of 11 bases. The DNA for the CDR3 is TGTGCCAGTAGTATCCGCGGGAAGACCTACGAGCAGTACTTC. Its protein product is CASSIRGKTYEQYF.

The count of this clone is one. DNA of the CDR3: TGTGCCAGCAGCTTGGGAGGGCTCCGAAGAGCTTTCTTT. It is translated as CASSLGGLRRAFF. The chain links TRBV11-2 to TRBJ1-1; D is ambiguous. Trimming took off 3 bases at V and 10 bases at J, with 15 bases between the two ends. This CDR3 has 13 residues. Germline V lookup: CDR1 SGHAT, CDR2 FQNNGV.

V and J are TRBV18 and TRBJ2-7, with TRBD2 identical over 12 bases. The junction had 7 bases not matched to a gene; V was cut back by 1 base and J by 0 bases. This CDR3 has 18 amino acids. Germline CDR1 and CDR2: KGHSH and LQKENI. CDR3: CASSPRTQTSGSSYEQYF. The CDR3 DNA is TGTGCCAGCTCACCACGAACCCAGACTAGCGGGAGCTCCTACGAGCAGTACTTC.

The V call is TRBV28, the J call TRBJ2-7; maybe TRBD2 (5 bases). Per germline, CDR1 MDHEN and CDR2 SYDVKM. The CDR3 extends over 18 amino acids. V was trimmed by 1 base and J by 0 bases, leaving 19 bases between them. The CDR3 coding sequence is TGTGCCAGCAGTTTATTGGGCGGAGGTCGCCAAAGCTCCTACGAGCAGTACTTC. It is translated as CASSLLGGGRQSSYEQYF.

CDR3 nucleotide sequence: TGTGCCAGCAGTCCGGGGACGGGAGTAAACACTGAAGCTTTCTTT. This encodes CASSPGTGVNTEAFF. The gene calls are TRBV27 and TRBJ1-1; D might be TRBD1 (5 bases). Trimming took 5 bases from V and 2 from J, leaving 15 bases between them. This CDR3 is 15 amino acids long. Germline loops: CDR1 MNHEY, CDR2 SMNVEV (reference sequence).

The V call is TRBV7-9, the J call TRBJ2-3; 10 nucleotides line up with TRBD2. The germline V gene has CDR1 SEHNR and CDR2 FQNEAQ (reference sequence). Trimming cost V 5 bases and J 3 bases; bases outside gene matches: 14. The CDR3 consists of 18 residues. Here the CDR3 DNA reads TGTGCCAGCAGCCTCACTAGCATGTCTAGCGGGAGAACAGATACGCAGTATTTT. This translates into CASSLTSMSSGRTDTQYF. The whole variable domain, filled in from reference TRBV7-9 and TRBJ2-3, reads DTGVSQNPRHKITKRGQNVTFRCDPISEHNRLYWYRQTLGQGPEFLTYFQNEAQLEKSRLLSDRFSAERPKGSFSTLEIQRTEQGDSAMYLCASSLTSMSSGRTDTQYFGPGTRLTVL.

The gene calls are TRBV10-3 and TRBJ2-5, with 7 bases that match TRBD2. CDR1 is ENHRY, CDR2 SYGVKD, per germline. Unmatched junction bases numbered 2, after V lost 0 bases and J lost 4 bases. The CDR3 contains 14 residues. DNA for the CDR3: TGTGCCATCAGTGAGTCGCCGGGAGGAGAGACCCAGTACTTC. It is translated as CAISESPGGETQYF.

The genes are TRBV28 and TRBJ2-1, with TRBD1 matching over 8 bases. From germline, CDR1 is MDHEN and CDR2 SYDVKM. The J segment lost 6 bases and the V segment lost 6 bases, leaving 10 bases of the junction unmatched. CDR3 length: 15 amino acids. The chain's CDR3 is CASSPRTGSRNEQFF. The CDR3, as DNA: TGTGCCAGCAGCCCAAGGACAGGGAGCCGCAATGAGCAGTTCTTC.

The chain joins TRBV9 to TRBJ2-7; D is uncertain. The CDR3 is made up of 12 amino acids. Trimming shortened V by 0 bases and J by 2 bases, and 3 bases separated the two germline ends. From germline, CDR1 is SGDLS and CDR2 YYNGEE. CDR3 protein: CASSVATYEQYF. Written as DNA, the CDR3 is TGTGCCAGCAGCGTAGCTACCTACGAGCAGTACTTC.

The rearrangement joins TRBV27 to TRBJ1-2; maybe TRBD1 (6 bases). V lost 4 bases and J 9 bases, leaving 24 bases between the germline ends. The CDR3 extends over 16 amino acids. Germline V gene sequence: CDR1 MNHEY, CDR2 SMNVEV (reference sequence). The CDR3 protein is CASSSYPGQFSTSYTF. In DNA, the CDR3 is TGTGCCAGCAGTTCGTACCCGGGACAATTTTCAACAAGCTACACCTTC.

This clone has just a few counts. The chain couples TRBV6-1 to TRBJ1-2; 8 nucleotides match TRBD1. The CDR3 consists of 15 residues. Germline values: CDR1 MNHNS, CDR2 SASEGT. The V and J ends lost 3 bases and 7 bases, in that order; junction bases with no gene match: 10. As DNA, the CDR3 is TGTGCCAGCAGTGAGATGACAGGGGATACACGTGGCTACACCTTC. Protein product: CASSEMTGDTRGYTF.